Following are 20 T cell receptor beta chains from one sample sequenced in a study of blood T cell repertoires in COVID-19. Produced via immunoSEQ multiplex PCR; TCRdb's table is partial and in-frame only. The sample has fewer than 250,000 clones; around 90% are singletons. Sequenced sample: PBMCs or T cells enriched from blood (not recorded which). The source of these receptors is a woman aged 50 to 65 with acute COVID-19.

The chain employs TRBV7-8 and TRBJ2-3; possibly TRBD1 for D (6 bases). The germline gives CDR1 SGHVS, CDR2 FQNEAQ. The germline V and J ends were trimmed by 5 bases and 6 bases, with 21 bases remaining between them. The CDR3 sequence is 16 residues long. The CDR3 bases are TGTGCCAGCAGCCCCTCTGGGGGCCTGCCCTGGGATACGCAGTATTTT. Its translation is CASSPSGGLPWDTQYF.

The rearrangement links TRBV5-1 to TRBJ2-7; 13 bases are a match to TRBD2. Unmatched junction bases numbered 8, after V lost 4 bases and J lost 7 bases. CDR1 is SGHRS, CDR2 YFSETQ, per germline. CDR3 length: 15 residues. The CDR3 region is CASSLTTSGRQEQYF. The DNA for the CDR3 is TGCGCCAGCAGCCTAACGACTAGCGGGAGGCAAGAGCAGTACTTC.

This clone was counted only a few times. The chain has TRBV19 and TRBJ1-5; D gene unclear. There are 15 residues in the CDR3. The V gene's germline CDR1 is LNHDA and CDR2 SQIVND (reference sequence). Trimming left V 3 bases short and J 3 bases short, with 12 bases between. CDR3: CASSIFHSNNQPQHF. CDR3 DNA sequence: TGTGCCAGTAGTATCTTTCACAGTAACAATCAGCCCCAGCATTTT. The whole variable domain, filled in from reference TRBV19 and TRBJ1-5, reads DGGITQSPKYLFRKEGQNVTLSCEQNLNHDAMYWYRQDPGQGLRLIYYSQIVNDFQKGDIAEGYSVSREKKESFPLTVTSAQKNPTAFYLCASSIFHSNNQPQHFGDGTRLSIL.

This chain links TRBV25-1 with TRBJ1-1; D remains unclear. There are 13 residues in the CDR3. Trimming shortened V by 6 bases and J by 1 base, and 9 bases separated the two germline ends. Germline V gene sequence: CDR1 MGHDK, CDR2 SYGVNS. CDR3 sequence (DNA): TGTGCCAGCAGCGCCGGTGGGAACACTGAAGCTTTCTTT. Its protein product is CASSAGGNTEAFF.

The chain couples TRBV6-5 to TRBJ1-1; possible D gene TRBD1, 6 bases. The CDR3 is 14 residues long. Germline V lookup: CDR1 MNHEY, CDR2 SVGAGI. Trimming cost V 5 bases and J 5 bases, with 15 bases left between them. This CDR3 is CASSLQGLRTEAFF. CDR3 nucleotides: TGTGCCAGCAGTCTACAGGGTCTTAGAACTGAAGCTTTCTTT.

J is TRBJ1-4 and V is TRBV27; D is ambiguous. Trimming removed 6 bases from V and 7 bases from J, with 15 bases in between. The germline V gene encodes CDR1 MNHEY and CDR2 SMNVEV (reference sequence). This CDR3 is built from 14 residues. CDR3 region: CASRNRMRGEKLFF. In DNA form, the CDR3 reads TGTGCCAGCAGAAATAGGATGCGGGGTGAAAAACTGTTTTTT.

V usage is TRBV28 and J usage is TRBJ2-3; D is unclear. CDR1 is MDHEN and CDR2 is SYDVKM in the germline V gene. V was clipped by 2 bases and J by 2 bases, with 5 bases between them. The CDR3 covers 13 residues. The CDR3, as DNA: TGTGCCAGCAGTTTAGGGCACACAGATACGCAGTATTTT. This gives the protein CASSLGHTDTQYF.

In its sample, this clone was seen a few times. This sequence joins TRBV6-5 and TRBJ2-7; 7 positions match TRBD1. Germline CDR1 is MNHEY and CDR2 is SVGAGI. V dropped 6 bases and J dropped 6; count of bases not matched to a gene: 11. CDR3 length equals 14 residues. CDR3: CASSYDRVDREQYF. The CDR3, as DNA: TGTGCCAGCAGCTATGACAGGGTAGACCGCGAGCAGTACTTC.

The chain employs TRBV28 and TRBJ2-3; tentative D call: TRBD1 (5 bases). Germline assignment: CDR1 MDHEN and CDR2 SYDVKM. There are 11 residues in the CDR3. V lost 5 bases, J lost 11 bases, and 11 bases lay in between. CDR3 region: CASSGQGKQYF. DNA for the CDR3: TGTGCCAGCAGTGGGCAGGGAAAGCAGTATTTT.

The table lists this clone with a count of one. The V gene is TRBV19, the J gene TRBJ2-3; 7 bases agree with TRBD2. The junction had 10 bases not matched to a gene; V was cut back by 3 bases and J by 4 bases. Germline CDR1 and CDR2: LNHDA and SQIVND (reference sequence). This CDR3 has 16 residues. The CDR3 sequence: CASSMGRRGRADTQYF. DNA for the CDR3: TGTGCCAGTAGTATGGGCAGGCGGGGGAGGGCAGATACGCAGTATTTT.

The gene calls are TRBV6-2 or TRBV6-3 and TRBJ2-4; the match to TRBD1 covers 8 bases. V gave up 5 bases and J gave up 0 bases; unmatched junction bases: 9. The CDR3 spans 17 residues. Germline-derived CDR1 and CDR2 are MNHEY and SVGEGT. CDR3 protein: CASSTLGQGLAKNIQYF. CDR3 nucleotide sequence: TGTGCCAGCAGTACTTTAGGACAGGGATTAGCCAAAAACATTCAGTACTTC.

The chain recombines TRBV5-1 with TRBJ2-1; 10 bases agree with TRBD1. The V gene's germline CDR1 is SGHRS and CDR2 YFSETQ. J was trimmed by 9 bases and V by 2 bases; bases with no gene match: 5. The CDR3 covers 14 residues. Here the CDR3 reads CASSFRQGAREQFF. The DNA for the CDR3 is TGCGCCAGCAGCTTTCGACAGGGGGCACGTGAGCAGTTCTTC.

V is TRBV28 and J is TRBJ1-5, with D possibly TRBD1 on 6 matching bases. There are 12 residues in the CDR3. Per germline, CDR1 MDHEN and CDR2 SYDVKM. Trimming left V 10 bases short and J 5 bases short, with 12 bases between. CDR3 in amino acids: CAIRQGYQPQHF. The CDR3 nucleotides read TGTGCCATCCGGCAGGGGTATCAGCCCCAGCATTTT.

The rearrangement uses TRBV27 and TRBJ1-3; D ambiguous. V gave up 6 bases and J gave up 4 bases, with 16 bases separating them. The V gene's germline CDR1 is MNHEY and CDR2 SMNVEV (reference sequence). This CDR3 is built from 15 residues. The CDR3 region has the DNA TGTGCCAGCAGCCTAGGCCAAGCTGCCGGAAACACCATATATTTT. Its translation: CASSLGQAAGNTIYF.

This clone was observed once. This chain joins TRBV6-6 and TRBJ2-7; D remains ambiguous. This CDR3 is built from 15 residues. Trimming removed 2 bases at V and 8 bases at J, with 19 bases between. The germline gives CDR1 MNHNY, CDR2 SVGAGI (reference sequence). CDR3 DNA: TGTGCCAGCAGTTACGGTGTGGCCCAGGAAGTGAAGCAGTACTTC. Encoded protein: CASSYGVAQEVKQYF.

This chain links TRBV4-2 with TRBJ2-3, with TRBD1 identical over 9 bases. V dropped 3 bases and J dropped 4; count of bases not matched to a gene: 8. Germline V gene sequence: CDR1 LGHNA, CDR2 YNFKEQ. The CDR3 has 16 amino acids. The CDR3 sequence is CASSQQPGQGSDTQYF. The CDR3 DNA reads TGTGCCAGCAGCCAGCAGCCGGGACAGGGTTCAGATACGCAGTATTTT.

This sequence joins TRBV5-1 and TRBJ2-7, with D tentatively TRBD2 (6 bases). Per germline, CDR1 SGHRS and CDR2 YFSETQ. CDR3 length equals 16 residues. V dropped 7 bases and J dropped 5 bases, with 25 bases sitting between them. The CDR3 spells CASALQDGRGADEQYF. CDR3 bases: TGCGCCAGCGCCCTACAGGACGGGAGAGGTGCGGACGAGCAGTACTTC.

The chain has TRBV7-6 and TRBJ2-3; TRBD1 aligns across 10 bases. With 5 bases clipped from V and 6 bases from J, the junction kept 11 bases outside the gene matches. The CDR3 has 16 amino acids. The germline V gene encodes CDR1 SGHVS and CDR2 FNYEAQ. The CDR3 here is CASSPSSTGGVDTQYF. Written as DNA, the CDR3 is TGTGCCAGCAGCCCCTCCTCGACAGGGGGCGTGGATACGCAGTATTTT.

The chain combines TRBV18 with TRBJ2-5; TRBD2 aligns across 7 bases. Trimming took 2 bases from V and 1 from J; bases not matched to a gene: 7. Looked up from germline, CDR1 is KGHSH and CDR2 is LQKENI. This CDR3 contains 16 residues. For the CDR3, the DNA is TGTGCCAGCTCACCAAACTCCGGGACTATCCAAGAGACCCAGTACTTC. Amino acid sequence: CASSPNSGTIQETQYF.

The V call is TRBV19, the J call TRBJ2-7; 7 nucleotides match TRBD1. The CDR3 consists of 13 residues. J lost 1 base, V lost 8 bases, and 5 bases had no gene match. Germline CDR1 is LNHDA and CDR2 is SQIVND (reference sequence). CDR3 sequence reads: CASGTVGSYEQYF. For the CDR3, the DNA is TGTGCCAGTGGGACAGTTGGGTCCTACGAGCAGTACTTC.